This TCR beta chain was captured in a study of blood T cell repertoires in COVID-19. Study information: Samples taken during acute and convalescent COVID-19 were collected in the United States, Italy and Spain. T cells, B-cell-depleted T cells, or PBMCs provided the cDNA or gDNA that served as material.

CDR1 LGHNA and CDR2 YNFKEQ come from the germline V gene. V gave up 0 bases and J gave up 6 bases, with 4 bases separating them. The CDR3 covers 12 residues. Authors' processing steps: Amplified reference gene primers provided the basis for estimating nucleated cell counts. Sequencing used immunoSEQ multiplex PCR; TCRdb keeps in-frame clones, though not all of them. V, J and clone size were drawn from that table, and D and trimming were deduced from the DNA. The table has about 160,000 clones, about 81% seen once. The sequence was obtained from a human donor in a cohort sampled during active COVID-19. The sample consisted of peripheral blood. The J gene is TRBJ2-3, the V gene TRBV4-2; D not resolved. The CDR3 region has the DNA TGTGCCAGCAGCCAAGACAGGGATACGCAGTATTTT. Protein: CASSQDRDTQYF.